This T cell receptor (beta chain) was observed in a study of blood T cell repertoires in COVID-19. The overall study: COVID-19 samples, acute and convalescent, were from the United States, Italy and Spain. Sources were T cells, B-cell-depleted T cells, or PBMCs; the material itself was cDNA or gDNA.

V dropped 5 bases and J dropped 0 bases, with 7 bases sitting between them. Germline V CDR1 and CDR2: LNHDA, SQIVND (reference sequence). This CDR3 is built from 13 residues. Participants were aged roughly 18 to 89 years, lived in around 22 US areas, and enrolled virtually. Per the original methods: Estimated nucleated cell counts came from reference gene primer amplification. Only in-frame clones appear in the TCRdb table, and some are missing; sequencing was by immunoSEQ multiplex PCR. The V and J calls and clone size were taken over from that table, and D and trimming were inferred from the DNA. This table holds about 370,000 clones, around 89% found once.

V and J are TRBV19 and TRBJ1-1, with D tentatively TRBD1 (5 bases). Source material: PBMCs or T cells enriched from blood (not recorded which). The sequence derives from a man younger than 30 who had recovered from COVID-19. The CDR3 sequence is CASSRGVNTEAFF. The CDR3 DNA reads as TGTGCCAGTAGTCGGGGGGTGAACACTGAAGCTTTCTTT.